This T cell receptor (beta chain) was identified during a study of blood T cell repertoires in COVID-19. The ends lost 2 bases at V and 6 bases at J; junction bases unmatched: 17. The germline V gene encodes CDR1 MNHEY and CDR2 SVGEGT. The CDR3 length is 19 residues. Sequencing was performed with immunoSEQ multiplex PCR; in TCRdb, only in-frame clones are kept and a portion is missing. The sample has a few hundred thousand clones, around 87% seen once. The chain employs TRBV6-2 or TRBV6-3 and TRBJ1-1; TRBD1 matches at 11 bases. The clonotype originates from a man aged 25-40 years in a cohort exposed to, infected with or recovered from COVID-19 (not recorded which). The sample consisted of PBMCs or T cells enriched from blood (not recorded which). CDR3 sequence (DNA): TGTGCCAGCAGTTACCCCCGGGACAGGGGGTTTCTGGGATTTCCTGAAGCTTTCTTT. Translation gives CASSYPRDRGFLGFPEAFF.